The clone carrying this T cell receptor beta chain has more than one count but fewer than ten. This sample was taken from a study of blood T cell repertoires in COVID-19. Study-wide context: Italy, Spain and the United States were the sources of the convalescent and acute COVID-19 samples. T cells, B-cell-depleted T cells, or PBMCs supplied cDNA or gDNA.

Authors' methods: Reference gene primer amplification yielded estimated nucleated cell counts. TCRdb's copy holds only in-frame clones and misses some; the assay was immunoSEQ multiplex PCR. V, J and clone size were drawn from that table, and D and trimming were deduced from the DNA. The sample holds around 230,000 clones, roughly 80% seen once. V shed 5 bases, J shed 6 bases, and the junction held 4 bases outside the gene matches. CDR3 size: 13 residues. Germline loops: CDR1 LGHDT, CDR2 YNNKEL (reference sequence). The sequence derives from a woman older than 75 with acute or convalescent COVID-19. What was sequenced was peripheral blood. This chain joins TRBV3-1 (or the pseudogene TRBV3-2) and TRBJ1-2; 9 bases agree with TRBD1. The CDR3: CASSWGQGDGYTF. CDR3 coding DNA: TGTGCCAGCAGCTGGGGACAGGGCGATGGCTACACCTTC.